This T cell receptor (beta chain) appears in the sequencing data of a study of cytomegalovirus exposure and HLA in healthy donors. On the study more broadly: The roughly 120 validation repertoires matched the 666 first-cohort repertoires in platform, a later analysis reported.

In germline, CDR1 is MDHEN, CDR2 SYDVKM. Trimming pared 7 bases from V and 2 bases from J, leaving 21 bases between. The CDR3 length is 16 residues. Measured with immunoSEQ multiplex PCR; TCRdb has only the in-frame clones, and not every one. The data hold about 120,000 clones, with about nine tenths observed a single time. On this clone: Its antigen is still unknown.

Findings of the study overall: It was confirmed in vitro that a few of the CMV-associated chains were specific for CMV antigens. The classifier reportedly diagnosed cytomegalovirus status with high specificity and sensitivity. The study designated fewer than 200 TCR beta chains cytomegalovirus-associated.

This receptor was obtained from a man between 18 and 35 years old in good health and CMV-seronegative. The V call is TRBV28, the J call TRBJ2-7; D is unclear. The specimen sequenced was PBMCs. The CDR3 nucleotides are TGTGCCAGCACCCCGGGTGGGTTGGTCTGGCCCTACGAGCAGTACTTC. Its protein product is CASTPGGLVWPYEQYF. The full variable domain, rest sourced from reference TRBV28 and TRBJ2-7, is DVKVTQSSRYLVKRTGEKVFLECVQDMDHENMFWYRQDPGLGLRLIYFSYDVKMKEKGDIPEGYSVSREKKERFSLILESASTNQTSMYLCASTPGGLVWPYEQYFGPGTRLTVT.